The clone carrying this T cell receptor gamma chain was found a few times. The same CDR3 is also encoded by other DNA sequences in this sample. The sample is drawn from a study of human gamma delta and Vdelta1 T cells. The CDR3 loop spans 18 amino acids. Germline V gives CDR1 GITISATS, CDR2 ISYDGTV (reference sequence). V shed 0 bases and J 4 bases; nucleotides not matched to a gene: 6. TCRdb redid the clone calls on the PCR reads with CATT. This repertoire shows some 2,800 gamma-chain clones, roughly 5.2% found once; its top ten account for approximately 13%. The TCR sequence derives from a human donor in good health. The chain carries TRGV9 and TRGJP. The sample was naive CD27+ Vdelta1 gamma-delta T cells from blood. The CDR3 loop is CALWEVIPQELGKKIKVF. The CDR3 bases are TGTGCCTTGTGGGAGGTGATCCCCCAAGAGTTGGGCAAAAAAATCAAGGTATTT.